This passage covers 22 T cell receptor beta chains from one sample sequenced in a study of T cell clones after liver transplantation. Repertoires were generated with immunoSEQ multiplex PCR, while TCRdb's copy carries only in-frame clones and drops some. The sample consists of around 70,000 clones, around 93% of them appearing once. This material consisted of CD4+ T cells from blood, taken about 25 months after liver transplant. These receptors were collected from a human patient who received a liver transplant. Some T cells may trace back to the graft donor.

This clone has a single count. This sequence joins TRBV7-2 and TRBJ2-1; 10 nucleotides line up with TRBD2. The CDR3 is 15 residues long. Germline CDR1 is SGHTA and CDR2 is FQGNSA. With V trimmed by 4 bases and J by 7 bases, 7 bases remained unmatched. CDR3 residues: CASSSPAGGPNEQFF. In DNA form, the CDR3 reads TGTGCCAGCAGCTCCCCAGCGGGAGGGCCAAATGAGCAGTTCTTC.

This clone was observed a single time. The chain is built from TRBV7-6 and TRBJ2-3; 10 bases fit TRBD2. The CDR3 totals 21 residues. Germline CDR1 and CDR2: SGHVS and FNYEAQ. Trimming removed 2 bases from V and 1 base from J; junction bases left unmatched: 18. The DNA of the CDR3 is TGTGCCAGCAGCTTATGGAGAATCGGGCTAGCGGGAGAGGAGGGCACAGATACGCAGTATTTT. This encodes CASSLWRIGLAGEEGTDTQYF.

With respect to this clone: Mismatch with germline at one junction end may stem from a read error. The chain uses TRBV9 and TRBJ1-1; TRBD1 might be the D (5 bases). The CDR3 is 14 amino acids. Germline CDR1 is SGDLS and CDR2 is YYNGEE. CDR3 residues: CASSVEGITSPYCF. CDR3 sequence (DNA): TGTGCCAGCAGCGTAGAGGGGATTACTTCCCCGTACTGCTTT.

This clone was counted a few times. The V call is TRBV5-1, the J call TRBJ2-2, with D perhaps TRBD1 (7 bases). V was shortened by 3 bases and J by 6 bases, with 15 bases between the two germline ends. The CDR3 length is 15 residues. Germline lookup yields CDR1 SGHRS and CDR2 YFSETQ. DNA for the CDR3: TGCGCCAGCAGCTGGAGACAGGGAGGCGCCGGGGAGCTGTTTTTT. Translation: CASSWRQGGAGELFF.

The chain links TRBV7-2 to TRBJ2-5; 8 bases are a match to TRBD1. CDR1 and CDR2 from the germline V gene are SGHTA and FQGNSA. Losses at the gene ends were 2 bases for V and 4 bases for J; bases not matched to a gene: 3. The CDR3 runs to 14 residues. This chain's CDR3 is CASSLQGARETQYF. DNA of the CDR3: TGTGCCAGCAGCTTACAGGGGGCGCGAGAGACCCAGTACTTC. Supplemented by reference TRBV7-2 and TRBJ2-5, the full variable domain reads GAGVSQSPSNKVTEKGKDVELRCDPISGHTALYWYRQSLGQGLEFLIYFQGNSAPDKSGLPSDRFSAERTGGSVSTLTIQRTQQEDSAVYLCASSLQGARETQYFGPGTRLLVL.

The V gene is TRBV5-6, the J gene TRBJ2-7, with 7 bases fitting TRBD1. CDR3 length equals 13 residues. Trimming removed 4 bases from V and 2 bases from J; junction bases left unmatched: 3. The V gene's germline CDR1 is SGHDT and CDR2 YYEEEE. The CDR3: CASSMGQTYEQYF. The DNA for the CDR3 is TGTGCCAGCAGCATGGGACAGACCTACGAGCAGTACTTC.

The V call is TRBV10-3, the J call TRBJ1-2; tentatively, D is TRBD1 (5 bases). V lost 8 bases, J lost 5 bases, and 18 bases lay in between. The CDR3 covers 14 residues. Germline CDR1 is ENHRY and CDR2 is SYGVKD. CDR3 protein: CAIPRALNGYGYTF. For the CDR3, the DNA is TGTGCCATCCCCAGGGCTCTGAATGGGTATGGCTACACCTTC.

The chain uses TRBV11-3 and TRBJ2-4; 8 nucleotides agree with TRBD2. The CDR3 has 17 amino acids. Trimming at V came to 3 bases and at J to 7 bases, leaving 14 bases not matched to a gene. Germline V gene lookup returns CDR1 SGHNT and CDR2 YENEEA. CDR3 sequence reads: CASSLSYPAGEVNIQYF. The CDR3 DNA reads as TGTGCCAGCAGCTTGTCCTACCCAGCGGGAGAGGTGAACATTCAGTACTTC.

The genes are TRBV7-8 and TRBJ1-1; 9 nucleotides agree with TRBD1. This CDR3 has 15 residues. J was trimmed by 1 base and V by 2 bases; bases with no gene match: 2. The germline V gene has CDR1 SGHVS and CDR2 FQNEAQ. CDR3 sequence (DNA): TGTGCCAGCAGCTTAAGGGGACAGGGGAACACTGAAGCTTTCTTT. This encodes CASSLRGQGNTEAFF.

The V and J genes are TRBV6-1 and TRBJ2-2; D remains ambiguous. V lost 7 bases, J lost 0 bases, and 9 bases lay in between. The CDR3 totals 14 residues. Germline CDR1 is MNHNS and CDR2 is SASEGT. The CDR3 region has the DNA TGTGCCAGCACCGAACGTCCGAACACCGGGGAGCTGTTTTTT. Translating it yields CASTERPNTGELFF.

This rearrangement joins TRBV7-2 to TRBJ2-7, with TRBD2 matching 8 bases. The CDR3 consists of 17 residues. Unmatched junction bases numbered 10, after V lost 1 base and J lost 2 bases. CDR1 and CDR2 from the germline V gene are SGHTA and FQGNSA. Here the CDR3 reads CASSLGVGTRSTYEQYF. The CDR3 DNA is TGTGCCAGCAGCTTAGGTGTCGGGACTAGAAGTACCTACGAGCAGTACTTC.

The rearrangement uses TRBV28 and TRBJ2-2; TRBD1 agrees at 8 bases. Trimming at V came to 7 bases and at J to 5 bases, leaving 6 bases not matched to a gene. The CDR3 consists of 14 residues. CDR1 MDHEN and CDR2 SYDVKM come from the germline V gene. CDR3 residues: CASTWTGRTGELFF. CDR3 nucleotides: TGTGCCAGCACCTGGACAGGGCGGACCGGGGAGCTGTTTTTT.

The V call is TRBV7-6, the J call TRBJ2-7; maybe TRBD2 (6 bases). This CDR3 has 14 residues. V shed 5 bases and J shed 2 bases, with 13 bases lying between them. Germline V gene sequence: CDR1 SGHVS, CDR2 FNYEAQ. Written as DNA, the CDR3 is TGTGCCAGCAGCCCCGGGGGAACCGCCTACGAGCAGTACTTC. It is translated as CASSPGGTAYEQYF.

This clone appeared a single time. V gene TRBV10-1 combines with J gene TRBJ2-3, with TRBD2 identical over 12 bases. Germline CDR1 reads WNHNN; CDR2 reads SYGVQD (reference sequence). This CDR3 contains 17 residues. Unmatched junction bases numbered 10, after V lost 5 bases and J lost 4 bases. The CDR3 spells CASSQGRTSGIADTQYF. The CDR3 region has the DNA TGCGCCAGCAGTCAAGGGCGGACTAGCGGGATCGCAGATACGCAGTATTTT.

This chain joins TRBV29-1 and TRBJ1-1, with 7 bases identical to TRBD1. CDR3 length: 12 residues. Trimming removed 4 bases from V and 4 bases from J; junction bases left unmatched: 3. CDR1 and CDR2 (germline): SQVTM, ANQGSEA. The CDR3: CSVGPGGTEAFF. In nucleotides, the CDR3 is TGCAGCGTTGGGCCAGGGGGCACTGAAGCTTTCTTT.

CDR3 DNA sequence: TGTGCCAGCAGTGAAGAGCCGGGGTCTTTCTCTGGCTACACCTTC. It is translated as CASSEEPGSFSGYTF. The chain links TRBV2 to TRBJ1-2; D call uncertain. The CDR3 has 15 residues. The V gene lost 1 base and the J gene lost 7 bases, with 16 bases spanning the gap. The germline V gene encodes CDR1 SNHLY and CDR2 FYNNEI.

CDR3 residues: CASSPETATNEKLFF. CDR3 in DNA: TGTGCCAGCAGCCCTGAGACCGCAACTAATGAAAAACTGTTTTTT. V and J are TRBV6-5 and TRBJ1-4, with D unresolved. Trimming removed 6 bases from V and 0 bases from J, with 11 bases in between. CDR3 size: 15 residues. Germline loops: CDR1 MNHEY, CDR2 SVGAGI.

The genes are TRBV4-3 and TRBJ2-5; maybe TRBD1 (6 bases). Germline CDR1 and CDR2: LGHNA and YSLEER. CDR3 length: 14 residues. Between the trimmed V and J ends, which lost 3 bases and 3 bases, there was a span of 11 bases. CDR3 residues: CASSQTQGKETQYF. The CDR3 coding sequence is TGCGCCAGCAGCCAGACCCAGGGGAAAGAGACCCAGTACTTC.

This chain uses TRBV5-4 with TRBJ2-1; possible D gene TRBD2, 6 bases. CDR3 length: 16 residues. V lost 4 bases and J lost 5, with 19 bases in between. Germline V lookup: CDR1 SGHNT, CDR2 YYREEE (reference sequence). The CDR3 reads CASSPDAGPADNEQFF. Here the CDR3 DNA reads TGTGCCAGCAGCCCGGACGCGGGACCAGCAGACAATGAGCAGTTCTTC.

For the CDR3, the DNA is TGTGCCAGCTCACCACTAGCGGGAGGAAACAATGAGCAGTTCTTC. Its protein product is CASSPLAGGNNEQFF. The chain joins TRBV18 to TRBJ2-1, with 10 bases aligning to TRBD2. The V gene end was trimmed by 1 base and the J gene end by 5 bases; junction bases not matched to a gene: 2. This CDR3 is built from 15 residues. Germline loops: CDR1 KGHSH, CDR2 LQKENI.

The V and J genes are TRBV11-2 and TRBJ2-1; the match to TRBD2 covers 12 bases. This CDR3 has 16 residues. Germline lookup yields CDR1 SGHAT and CDR2 FQNNGV. V lost 5 bases and J lost 0; bases outside the gene matches: 2. CDR3 bases: TGTGCCAGCAGCCAACTAGCGGGAGGCTCCTACAATGAGCAGTTCTTC. As protein: CASSQLAGGSYNEQFF.

The chain uses TRBV7-2 and TRBJ2-3; D call uncertain. Germline lookup yields CDR1 SGHTA and CDR2 FQGNSA. The CDR3 is 12 residues long. V lost 4 bases and J lost 3, with 5 bases in between. The CDR3 sequence: CASSSRTDTQYF. Written as DNA, the CDR3 is TGTGCCAGCAGCTCTAGAACAGATACGCAGTATTTT.